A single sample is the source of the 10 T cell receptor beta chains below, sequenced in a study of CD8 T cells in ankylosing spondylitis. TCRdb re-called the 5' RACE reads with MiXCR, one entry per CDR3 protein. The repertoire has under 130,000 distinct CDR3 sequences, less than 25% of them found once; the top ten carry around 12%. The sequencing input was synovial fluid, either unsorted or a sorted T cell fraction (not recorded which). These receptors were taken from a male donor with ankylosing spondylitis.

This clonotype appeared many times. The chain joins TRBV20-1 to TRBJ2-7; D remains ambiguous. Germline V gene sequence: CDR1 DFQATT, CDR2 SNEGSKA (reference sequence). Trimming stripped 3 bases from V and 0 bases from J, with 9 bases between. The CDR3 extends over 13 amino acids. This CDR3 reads CSARTGSSYEQYF. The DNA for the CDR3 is TGCAGTGCTAGGACCGGCAGCTCCTACGAGCAGTACTTC.

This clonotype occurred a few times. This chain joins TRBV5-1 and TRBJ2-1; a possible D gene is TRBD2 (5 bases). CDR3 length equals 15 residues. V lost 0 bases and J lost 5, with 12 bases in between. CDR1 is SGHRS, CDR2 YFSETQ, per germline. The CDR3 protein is CASSLEGGLNNEQFF. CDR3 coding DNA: TGCGCCAGCAGCTTGGAAGGAGGACTCAACAATGAGCAGTTCTTC.

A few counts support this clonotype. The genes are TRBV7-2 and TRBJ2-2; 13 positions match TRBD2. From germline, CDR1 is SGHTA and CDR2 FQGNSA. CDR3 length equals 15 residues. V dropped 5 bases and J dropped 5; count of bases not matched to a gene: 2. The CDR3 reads CASSPGLAGTGELFF. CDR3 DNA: TGTGCCAGCAGCCCGGGACTAGCGGGGACCGGGGAGCTGTTTTTT.

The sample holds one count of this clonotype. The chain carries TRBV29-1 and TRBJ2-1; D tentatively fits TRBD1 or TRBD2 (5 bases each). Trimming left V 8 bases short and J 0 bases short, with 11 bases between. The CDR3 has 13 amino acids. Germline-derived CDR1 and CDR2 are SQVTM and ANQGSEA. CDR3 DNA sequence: TGCAGCTCGTCCGGGACCTCCTACAATGAGCAGTTCTTC. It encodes CSSSGTSYNEQFF.

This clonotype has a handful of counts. The DNA of the CDR3 is TGCGCCAGCCATATAGCGGGAGGGTCCTACAATGAGCAGTTCTTC. Translation gives CASHIAGGSYNEQFF. The chain is built from TRBV5-1 and TRBJ2-1; 11 bases fit TRBD2. The CDR3 loop spans 15 amino acids. The V and J ends lost 7 bases and 1 base, in that order; junction bases with no gene match: 4. Looked up from germline, CDR1 is SGHRS and CDR2 is YFSETQ.

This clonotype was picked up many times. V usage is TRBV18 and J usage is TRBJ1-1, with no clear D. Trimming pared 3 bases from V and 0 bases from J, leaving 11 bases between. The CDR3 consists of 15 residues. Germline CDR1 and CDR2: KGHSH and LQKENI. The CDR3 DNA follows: TGTGCCAGCTCACCCTTCTTCGACATGAACACTGAAGCTTTCTTT. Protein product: CASSPFFDMNTEAFF.

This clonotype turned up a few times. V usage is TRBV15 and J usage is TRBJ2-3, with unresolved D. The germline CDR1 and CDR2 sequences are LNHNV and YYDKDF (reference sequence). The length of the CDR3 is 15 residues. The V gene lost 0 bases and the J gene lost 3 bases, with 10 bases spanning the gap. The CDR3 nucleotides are TGTGCCACCAGCAGAGACGGCAGGATAACAGATACGCAGTATTTT. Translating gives CATSRDGRITDTQYF.

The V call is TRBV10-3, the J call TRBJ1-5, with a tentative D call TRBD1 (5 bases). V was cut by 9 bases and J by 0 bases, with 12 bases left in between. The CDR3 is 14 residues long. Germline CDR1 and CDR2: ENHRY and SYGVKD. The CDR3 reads CAISDSPSNQPQHF. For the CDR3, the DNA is TGTGCCATTTCTGACAGCCCTAGCAATCAGCCCCAGCATTTT.

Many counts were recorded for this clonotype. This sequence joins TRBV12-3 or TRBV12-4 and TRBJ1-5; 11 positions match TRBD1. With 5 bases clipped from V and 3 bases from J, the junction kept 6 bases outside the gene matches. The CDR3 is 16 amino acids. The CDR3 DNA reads TGTGCCAGCAGTCCACCGGGACAGGGGGACAATCAGCCCCAGCATTTT. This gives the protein CASSPPGQGDNQPQHF.

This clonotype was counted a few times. CDR3 residues: CSAGRRANTGELFF. The CDR3 DNA reads TGCAGTGCGGGCCGGAGGGCCAACACCGGGGAGCTGTTTTTT. The J gene is TRBJ2-2, the V gene TRBV20-1, with a tentative D call TRBD2 (6 bases). Germline assignment: CDR1 DFQATT and CDR2 SNEGSKA (reference sequence). This CDR3 contains 14 residues. V was trimmed by 6 bases and J by 2 bases, leaving 13 bases between them.